This T cell receptor (beta chain) was captured in a study of OX40 agonist ivuxolimab in advanced cancers. About the research overall: Administration of intravenous ivuxolimab to patients occurred every 2 weeks at 0.01 to 10 mg/kg.

Study results and caveats: The study found that CD8+ T cells averaged more expanded clones than CD4+.

Collection of blood occurred at baseline, at cycle 4 day 1, and at cycle 7 day 1. This clone has a single count. Its antigen remains unknown. The length of the CDR3 is 15 residues. With 8 bases clipped from V and 2 bases from J, the junction kept 8 bases outside the gene matches. Germline V gives CDR1 LNHDA, CDR2 SQIVND (reference sequence). Measured with immunoSEQ multiplex PCR; TCRdb has only the in-frame clones, and not every one. The sample lists more than 75,000 clones; 80% to 90% were seen once. The V and J genes are TRBV19 and TRBJ2-2, with 7 nucleotides matching TRBD2. This sequence was found in an adult with an advanced solid tumor such as melanoma, head and neck, liver or kidney cancer. Sequences were derived from CD4+ or CD8+ T cells sorted from blood, sampled in a trial of the OX40 agonist ivuxolimab. CDR3 in amino acids: CASDSGRKNTGELFF. The CDR3 DNA reads as TGTGCCAGTGATAGCGGGCGGAAAAACACCGGGGAGCTGTTTTTT.